This T cell receptor (beta chain) was observed in a study of cytomegalovirus exposure and HLA in healthy donors. The V gene end was trimmed by 4 bases and the J gene end by 0 bases; junction bases not matched to a gene: 3. Germline V gives CDR1 MNHEY, CDR2 SMNVEV (reference sequence). CDR3 length equals 15 residues. PCR was performed using 60 Vbeta and 13 Jbeta primers. Some clones are missing from TCRdb's copy, which holds only in-frame ones; the method was immunoSEQ multiplex PCR. The table records 99,000 or so clones, 75% to 90% of them present only once. Notes on the study in general: Later analysis indicated greater clonal expansion among HLA-associated TCR beta chains than among equally common other chains.

Note on this clone: Its antigen is as yet unknown.

This clonotype was sampled from a man aged 25 to 40 in good health and CMV-seropositive. Input material: PBMCs. The chain couples TRBV27 to TRBJ1-3; 7 bases line up with TRBD1. CDR3 bases: TGTGCCAGCAGTTCGACAGGGATCTCTGGAAACACCATATATTTT. This sequence encodes CASSSTGISGNTIYF.